The 12 T cell receptor beta chains listed next were all sequenced from one sample in a study of blood T cell repertoires in COVID-19. Assay used: immunoSEQ multiplex PCR; TCRdb lists only in-frame clones, some missing. The sample has 450,000 or so clones, nearly 90% seen once. The sequenced sample was peripheral blood. The source is a man aged 18 to 30 with COVID-19, enrolled during active disease.

CDR3 region: CASRITRFSSYNEQFF. The CDR3 nucleotides read TGTGCCAGCAGGATAACTAGATTTAGCTCCTACAATGAGCAGTTCTTC. This sequence joins TRBV11-3 and TRBJ2-1; tentatively, D is TRBD2 (5 bases). Trimming pared 6 bases from V and 0 bases from J, leaving 15 bases between. This CDR3 comprises 16 residues. CDR1 is SGHNT, CDR2 YENEEA, per germline. Full variable domain (outside the CDR3, taken from reference TRBV11-3 and TRBJ2-1): EAGVVQSPRYKIIEKKQPVAFWCNPISGHNTLYWYLQNLGQGPELLIRYENEEAVDDSQLPKDRFSAERLKGVDSTLKIQPAELGDSAVYLCASRITRFSSYNEQFFGPGTRLTVL.

The chain links TRBV12-3 or TRBV12-4 to TRBJ2-7; tentative D call: TRBD2 (5 bases). The CDR3 totals 13 residues. The V gene lost 3 bases and the J gene lost 2 bases, with 8 bases spanning the gap. CDR3 bases: TGTGCCAGCAGTTTTTCGGGGACCTACGAGCAGTACTTC. This gives the protein CASSFSGTYEQYF.

V usage is TRBV11-3 and J usage is TRBJ2-1; 9 positions match TRBD2. The V segment lost 3 bases and the J segment 8 bases; nucleotides outside the gene matches: 14. The CDR3 is made up of 17 amino acids. Germline V lookup: CDR1 SGHNT, CDR2 YENEEA. In DNA form, the CDR3 reads TGTGCCAGCAGCTTGACCCGTTCGCGGGGGGGTTTCGATGAGCAGTTCTTC. Its protein is CASSLTRSRGGFDEQFF.

This chain links TRBV4-1 with TRBJ2-1; 13 bases are shared with TRBD2. Germline CDR1 MGHRA, CDR2 YSYEKL. CDR3 size: 15 residues. Unmatched junction bases numbered 9, after V lost 8 bases and J lost 8 bases. The CDR3 region is CASCSLAGGPDEQFF. In DNA form, the CDR3 reads TGCGCCAGCTGCTCACTAGCGGGAGGGCCCGATGAGCAGTTCTTC.

The V gene is TRBV7-8, the J gene TRBJ1-5; D remains unclear. This CDR3 spans 14 amino acids. The germline V and J ends were trimmed by 4 bases and 0 bases, with 7 bases remaining between them. Germline CDR1 is SGHVS and CDR2 is FQNEAQ. Here the CDR3 reads CASSSGYSNQPQHF. The CDR3 DNA reads TGTGCCAGCAGCTCCGGTTATAGCAATCAGCCCCAGCATTTT.

The rearrangement joins TRBV6-5 to TRBJ2-7; 7 bases line up with TRBD2. J gave up 1 base and V 5 bases, and 8 bases lay outside the gene matches. CDR3 length: 15 amino acids. The germline gives CDR1 MNHEY, CDR2 SVGAGI. Written as DNA, the CDR3 is TGTGCCAGCAGTATCCGGACTAGTTTGTCCTACGAGCAGTACTTC. Its protein is CASSIRTSLSYEQYF.

V usage is TRBV27 and J usage is TRBJ2-7; possibly TRBD1 for D (7 bases). Germline CDR1 is MNHEY and CDR2 is SMNVEV (reference sequence). CDR3 size: 16 residues. V was pared by 7 bases and J by 2 bases, with 21 bases between. CDR3: CASKTLGRTGAYEQYF. CDR3 coding DNA: TGTGCCAGCAAAACCCTTGGGAGGACAGGAGCCTACGAGCAGTACTTC.

V usage is TRBV7-9 and J usage is TRBJ1-4; TRBD1 agrees at 9 bases. The CDR3 is 19 residues long. J was trimmed by 1 base and V by 5 bases; bases with no gene match: 14. CDR1 is SEHNR and CDR2 is FQNEAQ in the germline V gene (reference sequence). CDR3 in amino acids: CASSKATGQGSLTNEKLFF. The CDR3 DNA follows: TGTGCCAGCAGCAAAGCGACGGGACAGGGATCACTAACTAATGAAAAACTGTTTTTT.

The genes are TRBV7-9 and TRBJ2-1; 9 positions match TRBD1. The J segment lost 6 bases and the V segment lost 1 base, leaving 7 bases of the junction unmatched. The CDR3 loop spans 16 amino acids. CDR1 and CDR2 (germline): SEHNR, FQNEAQ (reference sequence). The CDR3 here is CASSLDDRGALNEQFF. The DNA of the CDR3 is TGTGCCAGCAGCTTAGACGACAGGGGGGCGCTCAATGAGCAGTTCTTC.

This clone was observed a single time. The chain is built from TRBV29-1 and TRBJ2-7, with a weak D call TRBD2 (5 bases). Trimming left V 5 bases short and J 4 bases short, with 15 bases between. The length of the CDR3 is 13 residues. CDR1 is SQVTM, CDR2 ANQGSEA, per germline. In nucleotides, the CDR3 is TGCAGCGTTCGGGGTAGCGTCAGGTACGAGCAGTACTTC. Its protein product is CSVRGSVRYEQYF.

This chain connects TRBV7-9 to TRBJ1-3; 8 nucleotides align to TRBD1. Per the germline V gene, CDR1 is SEHNR and CDR2 is FQNEAQ (reference sequence). CDR3 length: 16 amino acids. V lost 1 base, J lost 4 bases, and 6 bases stayed unmatched. The CDR3 nucleotides read TGTGCCAGCAGCTTAGAACAGGGGGGTACCGGAAACACCATATATTTT. Translating gives CASSLEQGGTGNTIYF. Supplemented by reference TRBV7-9 and TRBJ1-3, the full variable domain reads DTGVSQNPRHKITKRGQNVTFRCDPISEHNRLYWYRQTLGQGPEFLTYFQNEAQLEKSRLLSDRFSAERPKGSFSTLEIQRTEQGDSAMYLCASSLEQGGTGNTIYFGEGSWLTVV.

V usage is TRBV18 and J usage is TRBJ1-5; no clear D. The CDR3 totals 12 residues. Germline values: CDR1 KGHSH, CDR2 LQKENI. Trimming took off 3 bases at V and 2 bases at J, with 2 bases between the two ends. For the CDR3, the DNA is TGTGCCAGCTCACCCGGCAATCAGCCCCAGCATTTT. Encoded protein: CASSPGNQPQHF.